In its sample, the clone carrying this T cell receptor (beta chain) was seen many times. The data were obtained in a study of human T cells and chemical hapten exposure. Specified time point: patch test 1, 2 weeks after DPC sensitization. Treatment of the sample: therapeutic diphenylcyclopropenone sensitization with weekly scalp DPC. Alopecia patients deemed DPC-suitable, aged 18 to 70, excluding pregnancy. Using its own MiXCR run on the RACE reads, TCRdb lists one record per CDR3 protein. The sample carries tens of thousands of distinct CDR3 sequences, 8% to 11% recorded once. The ends were cut back, 5 bases at V and 8 bases at J, with 19 bases in the middle. CDR3 size: 15 residues. CDR1 is MNHEY, CDR2 SMNVEV, per germline (reference sequence).

The sequencing here drew on whole blood, taken in connection with sensitization to the hapten diphenylcyclopropenone (DPC). The receptor was isolated from a man in his forties or fifties with alopecia areata. Some clones in this sample may be carry-over from other donors' samples. The gene calls are TRBV27 and TRBJ1-3; D remains unclear. The CDR3 sequence is CASSPRHGLEDTIYF. The CDR3 DNA sequence: TGTGCCAGCAGTCCGCGACATGGCCTTGAGGACACCATATATTTT.